This passage covers 32 T cell receptor beta chains from one sample sequenced in a study of OX40 agonist ivuxolimab in advanced cancers. Data came from immunoSEQ multiplex PCR; TCRdb stores just in-frame clones and leaves some out. In the table there are under 20,000 clones, roughly nine tenths of which are singletons. This specimen consisted of CD4+ or CD8+ T cells sorted from blood, obtained in a trial of the OX40 agonist ivuxolimab. The receptors come from an adult with an advanced solid tumor such as melanoma, head and neck, liver or kidney cancer.

This chain connects TRBV7-3 to TRBJ2-3; the D gene could be TRBD1 or TRBD2 (5 bases each). Trimming shortened V by 2 bases and J by 4 bases, and 13 bases separated the two germline ends. This CDR3 is 15 amino acids long. Germline loops: CDR1 SGHTA, CDR2 FQGTGA. CDR3 coding DNA: TGTGCCAGCAGCTTATTTTCCGGGACCCCAGATACGCAGTATTTT. Its protein is CASSLFSGTPDTQYF. The entire variable domain, with the rest obtained from reference TRBV7-3 and TRBJ2-3, is as follows: GAGVSQTPSNKVTEKGKYVELRCDPISGHTALYWYRQSLGQGPEFLIYFQGTGAADDSGLPNDRFFAVRPEGSVSTLKIQRTERGDSAVYLCASSLFSGTPDTQYFGPGTRLTVL.

Comment on this clone: At one end, the junction sequence differs from germline, possibly due to a read error. This chain links TRBV29-1 with TRBJ2-7; 11 bases line up with TRBD1. Germline CDR1 SQVTM, CDR2 ANQGSEA. The CDR3 loop spans 12 amino acids. CDR3 DNA sequence: TGCAGCGTTGTGACCGGACAGGGGGCGCAGACTTTC. This sequence encodes CSVVTGQGAQTF.

The chain recombines TRBV19 with TRBJ2-1, with 10 bases matching TRBD2. Germline lookup yields CDR1 LNHDA and CDR2 SQIVND (reference sequence). J lost 5 bases, V lost 3 bases, and 7 bases had no gene match. The CDR3 is 16 residues long. The chain's CDR3 is CASSISPSGGDNEQFF. The CDR3 DNA reads as TGTGCCAGTAGTATTTCCCCCAGCGGGGGGGACAATGAGCAGTTCTTC. The complete variable domain, with remaining parts taken from reference TRBV19 and TRBJ2-1, reads DGGITQSPKYLFRKEGQNVTLSCEQNLNHDAMYWYRQDPGQGLRLIYYSQIVNDFQKGDIAEGYSVSREKKESFPLTVTSAQKNPTAFYLCASSISPSGGDNEQFFGPGTRLTVL.

The chain links TRBV5-1 to TRBJ2-3; D remains ambiguous. The CDR3 totals 14 residues. The V end was cut by 4 bases, the J end by 2 bases, with 11 bases between. Germline V gene sequence: CDR1 SGHRS, CDR2 YFSETQ. The CDR3 sequence: CASSPSAVTDTQYF. For the CDR3, the DNA is TGCGCCAGCAGCCCCAGCGCCGTCACAGATACGCAGTATTTT.

Worth noting for this clone: Additional DNA sequences in this sample encode the identical CDR3. This chain links TRBV5-1 with TRBJ2-1; 11 positions match TRBD1. The junction had 8 bases not matched to a gene; V was cut back by 0 bases and J by 9 bases. CDR3 size: 16 residues. Germline CDR1 reads SGHRS; CDR2 reads YFSETQ. CDR3: CASSLEYGTGGREQFF. In nucleotides, the CDR3 is TGCGCCAGCAGCTTGGAGTATGGGACAGGGGGGCGTGAGCAGTTCTTC.

J is TRBJ2-7 and V is TRBV4-3, with D possibly TRBD1 on 5 matching bases. V lost 0 bases and J 2 bases, leaving 8 bases between the germline ends. Germline V gene sequence: CDR1 LGHNA, CDR2 YSLEER. The CDR3 spans 14 residues. CDR3 amino acids: CASSQETVTYEQYF. Written as DNA, the CDR3 is TGCGCCAGCAGCCAAGAGACAGTTACCTACGAGCAGTACTTC.

This clone has a handful of counts. The rearrangement uses TRBV4-3 and TRBJ2-1, with 8 bases that match TRBD2. Germline CDR1 and CDR2: LGHNA and YSLEER. The junction had 7 bases not matched to a gene; V was cut back by 4 bases and J by 2 bases. This CDR3 region has 16 residues. The CDR3 loop is CASSRTTSGAYNEQFF. For the CDR3, the DNA is TGCGCCAGCAGCCGGACTACTAGCGGAGCCTACAATGAGCAGTTCTTC.

V usage is TRBV7-9 and J usage is TRBJ2-2; D remains unclear. V gave up 2 bases and J gave up 3 bases, with 10 bases separating them. There are 15 residues in the CDR3. Germline lookup yields CDR1 SEHNR and CDR2 FQNEAQ (reference sequence). The chain's CDR3 is CASSLLPVHTGELFF. The CDR3 DNA follows: TGTGCCAGCAGCTTATTGCCAGTACACACCGGGGAGCTGTTTTTT.

The genes are TRBV5-6 and TRBJ2-5, with no clear D. Germline loops: CDR1 SGHDT, CDR2 YYEEEE. CDR3 size: 14 residues. The ends were cut back, 2 bases at V and 4 bases at J, with 12 bases in the middle. CDR3 in DNA: TGTGCCAGCAGCTTCGGATCCGAGGTAGAGACCCAGTACTTC. Its translation is CASSFGSEVETQYF. Using reference TRBV5-6 and TRBJ2-5 for the parts outside the CDR3, the full variable domain is DAGVTQSPTHLIKTRGQQVTLRCSPKSGHDTVSWYQQALGQGPQFIFQYYEEEERQRGNFPDRFSGHQFPNYSSELNVNALLLGDSALYLCASSFGSEVETQYFGPGTRLLVL.

The rearrangement joins TRBV7-9 to TRBJ2-2; the match to TRBD2 covers 13 bases. After removal of 5 bases from V and 3 bases from J, the junction contained 3 bases not matched to a gene. Germline lookup yields CDR1 SEHNR and CDR2 FQNEAQ (reference sequence). CDR3 length: 16 residues. The CDR3 DNA reads TGTGCCAGCAGCCCCACTAGCGGGGGGGACACCGGGGAGCTGTTTTTT. The encoded protein is CASSPTSGGDTGELFF.

The chain is built from TRBV5-1 and TRBJ2-1; 11 nucleotides line up with TRBD2. This CDR3 is 17 amino acids long. The germline V gene has CDR1 SGHRS and CDR2 YFSETQ. V trimming: 1 base; J trimming: 4 bases; junction bases outside the gene matches: 7. The CDR3 DNA sequence: TGCGCCAGCAGCTTGATAATAGCGGGGGGGCCATACAATGAGCAGTTCTTC. Translated, it gives CASSLIIAGGPYNEQFF.

The CDR3: CASREKGTGGFDEQYF. CDR3 nucleotide sequence: TGTGCCAGCAGGGAAAAAGGGACAGGGGGCTTCGACGAGCAGTACTTC. The rearrangement links TRBV6-1 to TRBJ2-7, with 12 bases that match TRBD1. The CDR3 spans 16 residues. The V and J ends lost 6 bases and 5 bases, in that order; junction bases with no gene match: 11. The germline V gene encodes CDR1 MNHNS and CDR2 SASEGT.

The chain carries TRBV18 and TRBJ2-7, with D possibly TRBD1 on 5 matching bases. Germline values: CDR1 KGHSH, CDR2 LQKENI. The CDR3 spans 15 residues. Trimming took off 3 bases at V and 2 bases at J, with 14 bases between the two ends. The CDR3 here is CASSPRSGFAYEQYF. The CDR3, as DNA: TGTGCCAGCTCACCGAGGTCAGGGTTTGCCTACGAGCAGTACTTC.

CDR3 in DNA: TGTGCCAGCAGCAGGACAGGGGCCCGGGGAGATACGCAGTATTTT. Protein sequence: CASSRTGARGDTQYF. This chain connects TRBV14 to TRBJ2-3, with 9 bases matching TRBD1. J gave up 5 bases and V 5 bases, and 8 bases lay outside the gene matches. The germline V gene encodes CDR1 SGHDN and CDR2 FVKESK. This CDR3 contains 15 residues.

CDR3 residues: CASREGLARGGEQFF. The DNA for the CDR3 is TGTGCCAGCAGGGAGGGACTAGCGAGGGGGGGTGAGCAGTTCTTC. V is TRBV25-1 and J is TRBJ2-1; 10 positions match TRBD2. Trimming removed 6 bases from V and 9 bases from J; junction bases left unmatched: 11. The CDR3 has 15 residues. The germline V gene has CDR1 MGHDK and CDR2 SYGVNS.

The rearrangement links TRBV13 to TRBJ2-7; D perhaps matches TRBD1 (6 bases). With 5 bases removed from V and 1 base from J, the gap between germline ends came to 15 bases. This CDR3 comprises 15 residues. CDR1 and CDR2 (germline): PRHDT, FYEKMQ (reference sequence). CDR3 amino acids: CASSRPTGFSYEQYF. CDR3 bases: TGTGCCAGCAGCAGACCGACAGGATTTTCCTACGAGCAGTACTTC.

This clone has just one count. The chain employs TRBV19 and TRBJ2-7; 13 nucleotides line up with TRBD2. V lost 3 bases, J lost 9 bases, and 14 bases stayed unmatched. The germline V gene has CDR1 LNHDA and CDR2 SQIVND (reference sequence). The CDR3 is made up of 17 amino acids. For the CDR3, the DNA is TGTGCCAGTAGTATCCCGCCAACTAGCGGGAGGGCCCGGGTGCAGTACTTC. Residues: CASSIPPTSGRARVQYF.

The J gene is TRBJ1-2, the V gene TRBV5-4; the D gene is possibly TRBD1 (6 bases). The germline V gene encodes CDR1 SGHNT and CDR2 YYREEE (reference sequence). This CDR3 spans 14 amino acids. Trimming shortened V by 0 bases and J by 3 bases, and 9 bases separated the two germline ends. The CDR3 DNA is TGTGCCAGCAGCTTGGGCCGGACAGACTATGGCTACACCTTC. It yields the protein CASSLGRTDYGYTF.

This clone showed up just once. This chain uses TRBV30 with TRBJ1-1, with 7 bases that match TRBD1. The CDR3 is 13 residues long. V shed 3 bases and J 3 bases; nucleotides not matched to a gene: 4. Germline assignment: CDR1 GTSNPN and CDR2 SVGIG (reference sequence). CDR3 residues: CAWRTGRDTEAFF. In nucleotides, the CDR3 is TGTGCCTGGAGGACAGGGAGAGACACTGAAGCTTTCTTT. Full variable domain (outside the CDR3, taken from reference TRBV30 and TRBJ1-1): SQTIHQWPATLVQPVGSPLSLECTVEGTSNPNLYWYRQAAGRGLQLLFYSVGIGQISSEVPQNLSASRPQDRQFILSSKKLLLSDSGFYLCAWRTGRDTEAFFGQGTRLTVV.

This sequence joins TRBV7-9 and TRBJ1-5; unclear D gene. Germline CDR1 is SEHNR and CDR2 is FQNEAQ (reference sequence). V was cut by 1 base and J by 6 bases, with 7 bases left in between. The CDR3 covers 13 residues. CDR3 nucleotide sequence: TGTGCCAGCAGCTTAGTCTTGGGTCAGCCCCAGCATTTT. Its translation: CASSLVLGQPQHF.

This chain connects TRBV6-5 to TRBJ2-3, with TRBD1 as a possible D gene (5 bases). CDR1 and CDR2 from the germline V gene are MNHEY and SVGAGI. Deletions cut 2 bases from V and 6 bases from J, with 15 bases between. This CDR3 has 15 amino acids. The CDR3 sequence is CASSYRGAGLDTQYF. The CDR3 coding sequence is TGTGCCAGCAGTTACAGGGGTGCAGGGTTGGATACGCAGTATTTT.

Remarks on this clone: This sample also contains other DNA sequences that code for the same CDR3. J is TRBJ2-7 and V is TRBV7-9; 8 bases match TRBD2. This CDR3 spans 13 amino acids. Germline V gives CDR1 SEHNR, CDR2 FQNEAQ (reference sequence). With V trimmed by 4 bases and J by 4 bases, 3 bases remained unmatched. CDR3: CASSSSGGYEQYF. The DNA of the CDR3 is TGTGCCAGCAGCTCCTCGGGGGGGTACGAGCAGTACTTC.

This clone was counted once. The V call is TRBV4-1, the J call TRBJ2-3; TRBD1 matches 7 bases. Germline V gene data show CDR1 as MGHRA and CDR2 as YSYEKL. The CDR3 is made up of 18 amino acids. Trimming took 1 base from V and 2 from J; bases not matched to a gene: 12. CDR3 in amino acids: CASSQVRETDRPTDTQYF. As DNA, the CDR3 is TGCGCCAGCAGCCAAGTGAGGGAGACGGACAGGCCCACAGATACGCAGTATTTT.

The gene calls are TRBV2 and TRBJ2-7; D unclear. The CDR3 runs 15 residues. With 10 bases removed from V and 0 bases from J, the gap between germline ends came to 19 bases. Germline lookup yields CDR1 SNHLY and CDR2 FYNNEI. In nucleotides, the CDR3 is TGTGCCACCAGCAAAGGACGGAACAACTCCTACGAGCAGTACTTC. Its translation is CATSKGRNNSYEQYF.

This rearrangement joins TRBV9 to TRBJ1-4; weak D call: TRBD1 (6 bases). The CDR3 extends over 15 amino acids. Germline assignment: CDR1 SGDLS and CDR2 YYNGEE. The ends were cut back, 4 bases at V and 8 bases at J, with 18 bases in the middle. The CDR3: CASSPKGQGREKLFF. CDR3 bases: TGTGCCAGCAGCCCCAAAGGGCAGGGGAGAGAAAAACTGTTTTTT.

The rearrangement uses TRBV5-4 and TRBJ2-7; D may match TRBD1 or TRBD2 (5 bases each). CDR3 size: 12 residues. V was shortened by 7 bases and J by 2 bases, with 10 bases between the two germline ends. Germline V gives CDR1 SGHNT, CDR2 YYREEE (reference sequence). CDR3 DNA: TGTGCCAGCGGCGAGGGACCCTACGAGCAGTACTTC. Amino acid sequence: CASGEGPYEQYF.

The chain combines TRBV5-4 with TRBJ2-7, with TRBD1 matching over 9 bases. The CDR3 has 12 amino acids. With V trimmed by 5 bases and J by 4 bases, 1 base remained unmatched. Germline-derived CDR1 and CDR2 are SGHNT and YYREEE (reference sequence). The CDR3 reads CASRDRGYEQYF. CDR3 coding DNA: TGTGCCAGCAGAGACAGGGGGTACGAGCAGTACTTC.

This clone was detected only a few times. This sequence joins TRBV7-9 and TRBJ1-6; weak D call: TRBD1 (5 bases). The ends were cut back, 5 bases at V and 10 bases at J, with 15 bases in the middle. The CDR3 runs 14 residues. Germline loops: CDR1 SEHNR, CDR2 FQNEAQ (reference sequence). Here the CDR3 reads CASSAEARDSPLHF. Here the CDR3 DNA reads TGTGCCAGCAGCGCCGAGGCCCGGGACTCACCCCTCCACTTT.

The chain is built from TRBV5-4 and TRBJ2-5, with D perhaps TRBD1 or TRBD2 (5 bases each). CDR1 and CDR2 (germline): SGHNT, YYREEE (reference sequence). V lost 3 bases to trimming and J lost 7 bases, with 16 bases between them. The CDR3 has 14 residues. The chain's CDR3 is CASSWDAVRPTQYF. CDR3 nucleotide sequence: TGTGCCAGCAGCTGGGACGCCGTAAGGCCGACCCAGTACTTC.

The chain couples TRBV5-1 to TRBJ1-1; tentatively, D is TRBD1 (6 bases). The CDR3 extends over 16 amino acids. Germline values: CDR1 SGHRS, CDR2 YFSETQ. Trimming stripped 1 base from V and 0 bases from J, with 13 bases between. In DNA, the CDR3 is TGCGCCAGCAGCTTGATCTCAGGACAGTTGAACACTGAAGCTTTCTTT. This encodes CASSLISGQLNTEAFF.

The CDR3 coding sequence is TGTGCCAGCTCACAACAGGGCAAGATTTCCTACGAGCAGTACTTC. Its protein is CASSQQGKISYEQYF. The V call is TRBV18, the J call TRBJ2-7; possibly TRBD1 for D (6 bases). The V gene's germline CDR1 is KGHSH and CDR2 LQKENI. The CDR3 has 15 residues. V gave up 4 bases and J gave up 1 base, with 14 bases separating them.

The genes are TRBV5-1 and TRBJ2-5, with TRBD2 identical over 12 bases. Germline assignment: CDR1 SGHRS and CDR2 YFSETQ. This CDR3 is built from 18 residues. The trim removed 4 bases at V and 5 bases at J, leaving 15 bases unmatched. DNA of the CDR3: TGCGCCAGCAGCCATCCCGAGAACCTAGCGGGAGGGCGGGAGACCCAGTACTTC. It yields the protein CASSHPENLAGGRETQYF.